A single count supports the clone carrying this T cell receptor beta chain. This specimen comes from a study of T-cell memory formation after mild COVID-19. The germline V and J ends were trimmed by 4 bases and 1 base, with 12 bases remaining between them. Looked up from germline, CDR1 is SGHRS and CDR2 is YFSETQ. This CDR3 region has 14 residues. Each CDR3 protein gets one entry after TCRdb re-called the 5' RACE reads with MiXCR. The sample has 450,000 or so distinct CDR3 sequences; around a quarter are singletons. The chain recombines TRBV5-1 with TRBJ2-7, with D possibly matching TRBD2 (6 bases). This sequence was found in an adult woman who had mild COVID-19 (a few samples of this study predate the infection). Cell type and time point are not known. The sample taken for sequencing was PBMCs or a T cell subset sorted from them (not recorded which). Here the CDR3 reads CASSPTSPSYEQYF. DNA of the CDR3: TGCGCCAGCAGCCCGACTAGTCCATCCTACGAGCAGTACTTC. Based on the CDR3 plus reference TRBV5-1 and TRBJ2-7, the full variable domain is KAGVTQTPRYLIKTRGQQVTLSCSPISGHRSVSWYQQTPGQGLQFLFEYFSETQRNKGNFPGRFSGRQFSNSRSEMNVSTLELGDSALYLCASSPTSPSYEQYFGPGTRLTVT.